This TCR beta chain was sequenced for a study of Ad26.COV2.S vaccination and SARS-CoV-2 variants. Stated treatment: roughly 18 received Ad26.COV2.S at low or high dose, single or two shots; several received placebo; per-sample allocation not given. Each sample was drawn 63 days after the first injection (of vaccine or placebo). Measured with immunoSEQ multiplex PCR; TCRdb has only the in-frame clones, and not every one. The sample gives 500,000 or so clones, roughly 89% of which show up once; about 2.5% is in the top ten. V shed 4 bases, J shed 0 bases, and the junction held 3 bases outside the gene matches. In germline, CDR1 is SGDLS, CDR2 YYNGEE. CDR3 size: 15 residues.

The specimen was peripheral blood, collected in a trial of Ad26.COV2.S vaccine versus placebo. This chain connects TRBV9 to TRBJ2-2, with 7 bases aligning to TRBD1. The sequence was collected from a person aged 18-65 years who received the Ad26.COV2.S COVID-19 vaccine or a placebo. The CDR3 region has the DNA TGTGCCAGCAGCATGACAGGGACGAACACCGGGGAGCTGTTTTTT. Its protein product is CASSMTGTNTGELFF.